Listed below are T cell receptor beta chains from one sample, sequenced in a study of beta chain features in type 1 diabetes. Measured with immunoSEQ multiplex PCR; TCRdb has only the in-frame clones, and not every one. The sample carries 100,000 to 150,000 clones, 17% recorded once. The sample consisted of central memory CD4+ T cells from blood. The origin of the receptors is a man younger than 35 with type 1 diabetes. Both conserved end residues are part of each CDR3. Fields, in order: J gene, V gene, CDR3 protein.

J: TRBJ1-4; V: TRBV11-2; CDR3: CASSLGGTNEKLFF
J: TRBJ2-7; V: TRBV6-5; CDR3: CASGIRDYEQYF
J: TRBJ2-2; V: TRBV29-1; CDR3: CSARPGLTNTGELFF
J: TRBJ1-2; V: TRBV29-1; CDR3: CSAAGTNVEYGYTF
J: TRBJ2-7; V: TRBV6-1; CDR3: CASGGQETTGEQYF
J: TRBJ1-2; V: TRBV4-2; CDR3: CASSLQGYGYTF
J: TRBJ2-3; V: TRBV18; CDR3: CASSPQGGSTTDTQYF
J: TRBJ1-2; V: TRBV7-2; CDR3: CASSFGQDPNYGYTF
J: TRBJ2-3; V: TRBV7-2; CDR3: CASSLRAATDTQYF
J: TRBJ2-3; V: TRBV30; CDR3: CAWKPTSGFTDTQYF
J: TRBJ2-1; V: TRBV28; CDR3: CASSLSSTGSYNEQFF
J: TRBJ2-7; V: TRBV7-9; CDR3: CASSPQPGDEQYF
J: TRBJ2-3; V: TRBV30; CDR3: CAWSVDASGTQYF
J: TRBJ1-6; V: TRBV2; CDR3: CASSGVSDSPLHF
J: TRBJ2-7; V: TRBV30; CDR3: CAWRREAYEQYF
J: TRBJ1-1; V: TRBV30; CDR3: CACPQGGNTEAFF
J: TRBJ2-5; V: TRBV28; CDR3: CASSGGQSQETQYF
J: TRBJ2-4; V: TRBV5-4; CDR3: CASSPGQGSNKNIQYF
J: TRBJ1-3; V: TRBV5-1; CDR3: CASSLGGENTIYF
J: TRBJ1-1; V: TRBV28; CDR3: CASMYTEAFF
J: TRBJ2-7; V: TRBV4-3; CDR3: CASSQVGTRLYEQYF
J: TRBJ2-7; V: TRBV30; CDR3: CAWSPLGLAEYEQYF
J: TRBJ1-5; V: TRBV2; CDR3: CASSEGRGNQPQHF
J: TRBJ1-4; V: TRBV30; CDR3: CAWSLGQINEKLFF
J: TRBJ2-7; V: TRBV7-6; CDR3: CASSLGTSGLQAYF
J: TRBJ2-3; V: TRBV9; CDR3: CASSVGPGLSTDTQYF
J: TRBJ2-4; V: TRBV5-1; CDR3: CASSLGERSIQYF
J: TRBJ1-5; V: TRBV7-8; CDR3: CASSLEEGQPQHF
J: TRBJ2-3; V: TRBV30; CDR3: CARRETSTDTQYF